This T cell receptor (beta chain) derives from a study of T cell responses to AZD1222 COVID-19 vaccine. The J segment lost 4 bases and the V segment lost 5 bases, leaving 8 bases of the junction unmatched. CDR3 length: 16 residues. The germline V gene encodes CDR1 SGDLS and CDR2 YYNGEE. Method: immunoSEQ multiplex PCR; TCRdb's copy keeps in-frame clones and lacks some. The repertoire holds 150,000 to 200,000 clones, with around 89% as singletons. Sequences were derived from peripheral blood, sampled 28 days after the second AZD1222 dose. The chain has TRBV9 and TRBJ2-2, with 10 positions matching TRBD1. This receptor was taken from an adult who received the AZD1222 COVID-19 vaccine. This CDR3 is CASSPWDRGSTGELFF. CDR3 nucleotides: TGTGCCAGCAGTCCTTGGGACAGGGGCTCCACCGGGGAGCTGTTTTTT.